Each of the 31 T cell receptor beta chains below was sequenced from the same sample in a study of blood T cell repertoires in COVID-19. This table comes from immunoSEQ multiplex PCR, and its TCRdb copy is limited to in-frame clones, with some not included. Of tens of thousands of clones listed, around 86% are singletons. The sample comprised peripheral blood. Every receptor here comes from a human donor in a cohort sampled during active COVID-19. The donor label of this sample is uncertain.

The V gene is TRBV2, the J gene TRBJ1-4; 9 bases are a match to TRBD1. CDR3 length equals 14 residues. With V trimmed by 2 bases and J by 7 bases, 2 bases remained unmatched. Germline V gene sequence: CDR1 SNHLY, CDR2 FYNNEI. Here the CDR3 reads CASSETGGFEKLFF. The CDR3 DNA is TGTGCCAGCAGTGAAACAGGGGGCTTTGAAAAACTGTTTTTT.

This chain links TRBV10-3 with TRBJ2-7; 12 bases match TRBD2. CDR3 length: 13 residues. Germline V gives CDR1 ENHRY, CDR2 SYGVKD. The J segment lost 3 bases and the V segment lost 10 bases, leaving 4 bases of the junction unmatched. The CDR3 DNA is TGTGCCAGTCGACTAGCGGGGGACTACGAGCAGTACTTC. The encoded protein is CASRLAGDYEQYF.

The chain employs TRBV5-8 and TRBJ2-7, with D perhaps TRBD1 (5 bases). The germline V gene has CDR1 SGHTS and CDR2 YDEGEE. Trimming pared 6 bases from V and 2 bases from J, leaving 12 bases between. CDR3 size: 13 residues. The DNA of the CDR3 is TGTGCCAGCATCAGGGAACCAGCCTACGAGCAGTACTTC. Amino acids: CASIREPAYEQYF.

V is TRBV9 and J is TRBJ1-4; D call uncertain. The CDR3 totals 15 residues. Trimming shortened V by 4 bases and J by 1 base, and 11 bases separated the two germline ends. Looked up from germline, CDR1 is SGDLS and CDR2 is YYNGEE. CDR3 in DNA: TGTGCCAGCAGCTTACGAGAGGGAACTAATGAAAAACTGTTTTTT. Amino acids: CASSLREGTNEKLFF.

This chain links TRBV28 with TRBJ2-7; 8 bases map to TRBD1. Per the germline V gene, CDR1 is MDHEN and CDR2 is SYDVKM. The CDR3 runs to 16 residues. J lost 2 bases, V lost 3 bases, and 9 bases had no gene match. CDR3 loop: CASSFPRTGLTYEQYF. CDR3 nucleotides: TGTGCCAGCAGTTTCCCGAGGACAGGGCTAACCTACGAGCAGTACTTC.

The chain employs TRBV19 and TRBJ1-1; 8 bases align to TRBD1. V shed 6 bases and J 4 bases; nucleotides not matched to a gene: 16. The CDR3 extends over 17 amino acids. Looked up from germline, CDR1 is LNHDA and CDR2 is SQIVND (reference sequence). Here the CDR3 DNA reads TGTGCCAGTAGACTGCAACCGACAGGGGCGCATAGCACTGAAGCTTTCTTT. Protein sequence: CASRLQPTGAHSTEAFF.

The chain couples TRBV7-9 to TRBJ2-7; D might be TRBD1 (5 bases). V gave up 1 base and J gave up 0 bases, with 10 bases separating them. Germline V gene data show CDR1 as SEHNR and CDR2 as FQNEAQ (reference sequence). The CDR3 has 15 residues. CDR3 nucleotide sequence: TGTGCCAGCAGCTTAGTGGCAGGGTCCTCCTACGAGCAGTACTTC. Translation: CASSLVAGSSYEQYF.

The gene calls are TRBV7-2 and TRBJ1-2; TRBD1 aligns across 9 bases. There are 15 residues in the CDR3. Germline trimming cut 5 bases from V and 4 bases from J; bases unmatched to any gene: 8. Looked up from germline, CDR1 is SGHTA and CDR2 is FQGNSA. As DNA, the CDR3 is TGTGCCAGCAGCCGGTTGGGACAGGGTCGCTATGGCTACACCTTC. It codes for CASSRLGQGRYGYTF.

The chain is built from TRBV19 and TRBJ1-2, with D possibly being TRBD1 (6 bases). This CDR3 spans 17 amino acids. Germline loops: CDR1 LNHDA, CDR2 SQIVND (reference sequence). With 6 bases removed from V and 1 base from J, the gap between germline ends came to 21 bases. The CDR3 protein is CASRGKQGKGINYGYTF. The CDR3, as DNA: TGTGCCAGTAGAGGGAAACAGGGTAAAGGAATTAACTATGGCTACACCTTC.

DNA of the CDR3: TGTGCCAGCAGTTTACCCACGACAGGGCCGTATGGCTACACCTTC. It encodes CASSLPTTGPYGYTF. This sequence joins TRBV27 and TRBJ1-2, with 7 bases that match TRBD1. Germline CDR1 MNHEY, CDR2 SMNVEV (reference sequence). CDR3 length equals 15 residues. After removal of 2 bases from V and 5 bases from J, the junction contained 8 bases not matched to a gene.

This chain uses TRBV12-3 or TRBV12-4 with TRBJ1-2, with no clear D. Trimming took 2 bases from V and 4 from J, leaving 5 bases between them. The CDR3 has 12 amino acids. This CDR3 is CASSLSVYGYTF. As DNA, the CDR3 is TGTGCCAGCAGTTTATCCGTCTATGGCTACACCTTC.

This clone occurred a few times. The chain combines TRBV19 with TRBJ1-2; D is possibly TRBD1 (6 bases). In germline, CDR1 is LNHDA, CDR2 SQIVND (reference sequence). The CDR3 sequence is 15 residues long. Trimming removed 3 bases at V and 4 bases at J, with 15 bases between. CDR3 DNA sequence: TGTGCCAGTAGTATCGCGGTTGGACAGCCCTATGGCTACACCTTC. Protein sequence: CASSIAVGQPYGYTF.

V and J are TRBV5-6 and TRBJ1-1; D might be TRBD1 (5 bases). Germline values: CDR1 SGHDT, CDR2 YYEEEE. V lost 0 bases and J lost 4, with 10 bases in between. CDR3 size: 14 residues. This chain's CDR3 is CASSLVRGSTEAFF. CDR3 coding DNA: TGTGCCAGCAGCTTGGTAAGGGGTAGCACTGAAGCTTTCTTT.

This chain joins TRBV9 and TRBJ1-5, with D perhaps TRBD1 (5 bases). V dropped 2 bases and J dropped 2 bases, with 11 bases sitting between them. The CDR3 is 15 residues long. The germline V gene has CDR1 SGDLS and CDR2 YYNGEE. The CDR3: CASSVSGSGNQPQHF. CDR3 DNA: TGTGCCAGCAGCGTTTCAGGGTCGGGCAATCAGCCCCAGCATTTT. Looking up the rest from reference TRBV9 and TRBJ1-5 gives the full variable domain: DSGVTQTPKHLITATGQRVTLRCSPRSGDLSVYWYQQSLDQGLQFLIQYYNGEERAKGNILERFSAQQFPDLHSELNLSSLELGDSALYFCASSVSGSGNQPQHFGDGTRLSIL.

The rearrangement links TRBV15 to TRBJ2-5, with 11 bases that match TRBD2. The CDR3 covers 16 residues. V shed 7 bases, J shed 4 bases, and the junction held 11 bases outside the gene matches. The germline V gene has CDR1 LNHNV and CDR2 YYDKDF (reference sequence). Here the CDR3 reads CATTHGLAGGIETQYF. For the CDR3, the DNA is TGTGCCACCACTCACGGGCTAGCGGGGGGCATAGAGACCCAGTACTTC.

The V call is TRBV20-1, the J call TRBJ2-7; maybe TRBD2 (5 bases). In germline, CDR1 is DFQATT, CDR2 SNEGSKA (reference sequence). The CDR3 contains 11 residues. This CDR3 is CSLGIAYEQYF. The DNA for the CDR3 is TGCAGCCTCGGGATTGCCTACGAGCAGTACTTC.

The chain has TRBV3-1 (or the pseudogene TRBV3-2) and TRBJ1-6; D is possibly TRBD1 (5 bases). Trimming removed 0 bases at V and 10 bases at J, with 13 bases between. In germline, CDR1 is LGHDT, CDR2 YNNKEL (reference sequence). This CDR3 has 15 residues. CDR3 residues: CASSQDGRVGSPLHF. As DNA, the CDR3 is TGTGCCAGCAGCCAAGATGGCAGGGTAGGATCACCCCTCCACTTT.

The chain uses TRBV5-4 and TRBJ2-6, with a tentative D call TRBD2 (5 bases). V was cut by 0 bases and J by 1 base, with 14 bases left in between. The CDR3 has 18 amino acids. Germline-derived CDR1 and CDR2 are SGHNT and YYREEE (reference sequence). The CDR3 loop is CASSLGGLHSSGANVLTF. CDR3 DNA sequence: TGTGCCAGCAGCTTGGGAGGGCTACACTCGTCTGGGGCCAACGTCCTGACTTTC.

The genes are TRBV6-2 or TRBV6-3 and TRBJ2-3; 13 bases are a match to TRBD2. The V gene end was trimmed by 6 bases and the J gene end by 1 base; junction bases not matched to a gene: 4. CDR3 size: 16 residues. Germline-derived CDR1 and CDR2 are MNHEY and SVGEGT. CDR3 in DNA: TGTGCCAGCAGCTTCGGACTAGCGGGGGGCACAGATACGCAGTATTTT. Its translation: CASSFGLAGGTDTQYF.

V and J are TRBV2 and TRBJ1-5; no clear D. Germline V gives CDR1 SNHLY, CDR2 FYNNEI. The CDR3 extends over 14 amino acids. Trimming removed 4 bases at V and 7 bases at J, with 14 bases between. The CDR3 is CASSGDGVLQPQHF. The DNA of the CDR3 is TGTGCCAGCAGTGGTGACGGGGTACTGCAGCCCCAGCATTTT.

This rearrangement joins TRBV5-1 to TRBJ2-5; 7 bases align to TRBD2. The CDR3 contains 15 residues. J lost 0 bases, V lost 4 bases, and 6 bases had no gene match. Looked up from germline, CDR1 is SGHRS and CDR2 is YFSETQ. The CDR3 loop reads CASSSTSAYQETQYF. The CDR3 DNA reads as TGCGCCAGCAGCAGCACTAGCGCCTACCAAGAGACCCAGTACTTC.

The chain employs TRBV19 and TRBJ2-3; D uncertain. In germline, CDR1 is LNHDA, CDR2 SQIVND (reference sequence). Trimming took 5 bases from V and 5 from J, leaving 5 bases between them. CDR3 length: 11 amino acids. CDR3 bases: TGTGCCAGTAGTTCGGTAGATACGCAGTATTTT. Translating it yields CASSSVDTQYF.

The chain links TRBV24-1 to TRBJ2-7; weak D call: TRBD2 (5 bases). The CDR3 runs 13 residues. V shed 4 bases and J shed 8 bases, with 14 bases lying between them. CDR1 KGHDR and CDR2 SFDVKD come from the germline V gene. The CDR3 protein is CATSDSRALQQYF. The CDR3 DNA follows: TGTGCCACCAGTGACTCGCGGGCCCTCCAGCAGTACTTC.

J is TRBJ2-5 and V is TRBV9; D perhaps matches TRBD1 (6 bases). The CDR3 loop spans 14 amino acids. CDR1 is SGDLS and CDR2 is YYNGEE in the germline V gene. Trimming removed 0 bases at V and 7 bases at J, with 13 bases between. CDR3 DNA sequence: TGTGCCAGCAGCGTAGAGGACCTAGGGGGGACCCAGTACTTC. Amino acids: CASSVEDLGGTQYF.

The chain carries TRBV19 and TRBJ2-5; D is unclear. V gave up 4 bases and J gave up 1 base, with 7 bases separating them. The CDR3 has 13 amino acids. The germline V gene has CDR1 LNHDA and CDR2 SQIVND (reference sequence). The CDR3 sequence is CASSRAVQETQYF. The CDR3 coding sequence is TGTGCCAGTAGTAGGGCAGTCCAAGAGACCCAGTACTTC.

The rearrangement links TRBV5-4 to TRBJ2-3; 9 nucleotides line up with TRBD2. The CDR3 spans 18 residues. Germline CDR1 SGHNT, CDR2 YYREEE (reference sequence). The J segment lost 3 bases and the V segment lost 4 bases, leaving 15 bases of the junction unmatched. The CDR3 region has the DNA TGTGCCAGCAGCCGCCAAGCGGGGGGCCCCGGATCGACAGATACGCAGTATTTT. Translating gives CASSRQAGGPGSTDTQYF.

The chain combines TRBV27 with TRBJ1-5; D remains ambiguous. The germline V gene encodes CDR1 MNHEY and CDR2 SMNVEV (reference sequence). Trimming pared 3 bases from V and 2 bases from J, leaving 11 bases between. This CDR3 comprises 15 residues. Here the CDR3 DNA reads TGTGCCAGCAGTTTGAAATGGGCCGGCAATCAGCCCCAGCATTTT. Translating it yields CASSLKWAGNQPQHF.

The chain couples TRBV7-3 to TRBJ2-3, with TRBD2 matching 9 bases. Trimming cost V 5 bases and J 2 bases; bases outside gene matches: 5. The CDR3 totals 15 residues. The germline V gene encodes CDR1 SGHTA and CDR2 FQGTGA. The CDR3 protein is CASSRASGITDTQYF. As DNA, the CDR3 is TGTGCCAGCAGCAGGGCTAGCGGGATCACAGATACGCAGTATTTT.

The genes are TRBV24-1 and TRBJ2-3; unclear D gene. This CDR3 comprises 14 residues. Germline CDR1 KGHDR, CDR2 SFDVKD. V was cut by 2 bases and J by 4 bases, with 9 bases left in between. CDR3 region: CATSDYPLADTQYF. CDR3 nucleotides: TGTGCCACCAGTGATTACCCCCTAGCAGATACGCAGTATTTT.

This clone was seen only once. The rearrangement uses TRBV7-2 and TRBJ2-7; perhaps TRBD1 as D (6 bases). The germline V gene has CDR1 SGHTA and CDR2 FQGNSA. CDR3 size: 17 residues. With 3 bases removed from V and 1 base from J, the gap between germline ends came to 19 bases. CDR3 sequence reads: CASSLGSDRPPSYEQYF. The CDR3 DNA follows: TGTGCCAGCAGCTTGGGTTCGGACAGACCACCTTCCTACGAGCAGTACTTC.

The CDR3: CASSPDRGPGAEAFF. The DNA of the CDR3 is TGTGCCAGTAGTCCGGACAGGGGGCCGGGGGCTGAAGCTTTCTTT. This chain uses TRBV19 with TRBJ1-1, with 11 positions matching TRBD1. CDR1 LNHDA and CDR2 SQIVND come from the germline V gene (reference sequence). The CDR3 is 15 amino acids. V dropped 5 bases and J dropped 6; count of bases not matched to a gene: 8.